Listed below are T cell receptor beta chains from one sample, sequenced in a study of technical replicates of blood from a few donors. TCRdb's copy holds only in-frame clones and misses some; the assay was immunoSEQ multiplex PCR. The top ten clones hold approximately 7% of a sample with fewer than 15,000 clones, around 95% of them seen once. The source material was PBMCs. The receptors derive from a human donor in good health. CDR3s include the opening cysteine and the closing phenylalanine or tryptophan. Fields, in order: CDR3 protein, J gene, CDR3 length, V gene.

CDR3: CASTLLGSGENNEQFF; J: TRBJ2-1; length: 16; V: TRBV19
CDR3: CSVQGGLAGESQETQYF; J: TRBJ2-5; length: 17; V: TRBV29-1
CDR3: CASSVDTGGLATEAFF; J: TRBJ1-1; length: 16; V: TRBV9
CDR3: CSVESGTTYEQYF; J: TRBJ2-7; length: 13; V: TRBV29-1
CDR3: CASAASGSYEQYF; J: TRBJ2-7; length: 13; V: TRBV6-5
CDR3: CASSPSGYGGPWEQYF; J: TRBJ2-7; length: 16; V: TRBV6-6
CDR3: CASSYRAHSSYNEQFF; J: TRBJ2-1; length: 16; V: TRBV6-5
CDR3: CASSQGSAGNIQYF; J: TRBJ2-4; length: 14; V: TRBV7-3
CDR3: CASSLGGLQGTEQFF; J: TRBJ2-1; length: 15; V: TRBV7-9
CDR3: CASGPDSDTQYF; J: TRBJ2-3; length: 12; V: TRBV12-5
CDR3: CASSLGWGQPSYEQYF; J: TRBJ2-7; length: 16; V: TRBV11-1
CDR3: CASSFPGTVNSNQPQHF; J: TRBJ1-5; length: 17; V: TRBV28
CDR3: CAESPGTGALHEQYF; J: TRBJ2-7; length: 15; V: TRBV30
CDR3: CASSSSSVNNEKLFF; J: TRBJ1-4; length: 15; V: TRBV27
CDR3: CASSSHGQYNEQFF; J: TRBJ2-1; length: 14; V: TRBV6-5
CDR3: CASSYFRDTEAFF; J: TRBJ1-1; length: 13; V: TRBV6-5
CDR3: CASSIQGGNEKLFF; J: TRBJ1-4; length: 14; V: TRBV19
CDR3: CASSHRTGRDGELFF; J: TRBJ2-2; length: 15; V: TRBV5-4
CDR3: CASSPGTDSRNEKLFF; J: TRBJ1-4; length: 16; V: TRBV18
CDR3: CASSESGGSYNEQFF; J: TRBJ2-1; length: 15; V: TRBV10-1
CDR3: CASSEMVSGSADTQYF; J: TRBJ2-3; length: 16; V: TRBV6-1
CDR3: CASSPPGQAFHEQYF; J: TRBJ2-7; length: 15; V: TRBV18
CDR3: CASRGLAGARREQYF; J: TRBJ2-7; length: 15; V: TRBV25-1
CDR3: CASSLGQAETQYF; J: TRBJ2-5; length: 13; V: TRBV5-1
CDR3: CAWSVSGGFYEQYF; J: TRBJ2-7; length: 14; V: TRBV30
CDR3: CASSPLGSGLYEQFF; J: TRBJ2-1; length: 15; V: TRBV6-5
CDR3: CASSHPDGQLNTEAFF; J: TRBJ1-1; length: 16; V: TRBV2
CDR3: CASSMSGESYEQYF; J: TRBJ2-7; length: 14; V: TRBV19
CDR3: CASSVTGGGYEQYF; J: TRBJ2-7; length: 14; V: TRBV9
CDR3: CASSVGGTSASTDTQYF; J: TRBJ2-3; length: 17; V: TRBV9
CDR3: CASSDRPDRDATNEKLFF; J: TRBJ1-4; length: 18; V: TRBV9
CDR3: CASSLGGQGKNEQFF; J: TRBJ2-1; length: 15; V: TRBV5-1
CDR3: CASSERGAETQYF; J: TRBJ2-5; length: 13; V: TRBV7-9
CDR3: CASSSGTGSGGYTF; J: TRBJ1-2; length: 14; V: TRBV2
CDR3: CASSYPGTGGLKFF; J: TRBJ2-1; length: 14; V: TRBV28
CDR3: CASSDSPRELNTEAFF; J: TRBJ1-1; length: 16; V: TRBV6-4
CDR3: CASNPTTGTSGRAVYNEQFF; J: TRBJ2-1; length: 20; V: TRBV2
CDR3: CASSYSSGVRTDTQYF; J: TRBJ2-3; length: 16; V: TRBV6-6
CDR3: CASSQTGISGNTIYF; J: TRBJ1-3; length: 15; V: TRBV6-5
CDR3: CAWSVQLWNQPQHF; J: TRBJ1-5; length: 14; V: TRBV30
CDR3: CASRRTSDYEQYF; J: TRBJ2-7; length: 13; V: TRBV27
CDR3: CASSPQPGEDQPQHF; J: TRBJ1-5; length: 15; V: TRBV18
CDR3: CASTPSLLAGDNEQFF; J: TRBJ2-1; length: 16; V: TRBV5-1
CDR3: CASSPRTVGGELFF; J: TRBJ2-2; length: 14; V: TRBV7-9
CDR3: CASSLHQGRTEAFF; J: TRBJ1-1; length: 14; V: TRBV5-5